This is a list of T cell receptor beta chains from one sample in a study of T-cell reconstitution after alpha-beta-depleted transplantation in children. Each CDR3 protein gets one entry after TCRdb re-called the PCR reads with MiXCR. Found here are about 980,000 distinct CDR3 sequences, around 30% of them singletons; the top ten hold about 28%. Source: PBMCs, mostly from graft donor cells, taken 360 days after TCRalphabeta/CD19-depleted stem cell transplant. The receptors originated from a boy in the first two years of life who had a stem cell transplant for SCID, so the T cells may come from the graft donor. Each CDR3 is given with its conserved first and last residue. Fields, in order: V gene, CDR3 length, clone size, J gene, D gene, CDR3 DNA, CDR3 protein. D genes are given only for firm matches. Size values are once, few and many counts, or a class for expanded clones, and some rows have none.

TRBV5-1,15,few,TRBJ2-5,.,TGCGCCAGCAGCCCCTCGGGCAGGGCAGAAGAGACCCAGTACTTC,CASSPSGRAEETQYF
TRBV12-3/TRBV12-4,19,.,TRBJ2-3,TRBD2,TGTGCCAGCAGTTCCAAGGGACTAGCGGGGGAGGATGGCACAGATACGCAGTATTTT,CASSSKGLAGEDGTDTQYF
TRBV9,15,few,TRBJ2-3,.,TGTGCCAGCAGCGTAGATGGGACTAGCACAGATACGCAGTATTTT,CASSVDGTSTDTQYF
TRBV6-5,15,.,TRBJ2-1,TRBD2,TGTGCCAGCAGTTTTGGACGGCTCGCGGGGGGTGAGCAGTTCTTC,CASSFGRLAGGEQFF
TRBV4-2,14,once,TRBJ1-1,TRBD1,TGTGCCAGCAGCCCCCAGGGGGCAGGGCTAAAAGCTTTCTTT,CASSPQGAGLKAFF
TRBV4-2,15,.,TRBJ1-5,.,TGTGCCAGCAGCCCGGCGGTAGCGGGACATCAGCCCCAGCATTTT,CASSPAVAGHQPQHF
TRBV5-6,15,few,TRBJ1-2,.,TGTGCCAGCAGCTTGGAAATGAACTCCAACTATGGCTACACCTTC,CASSLEMNSNYGYTF
TRBV11-2,13,.,TRBJ2-1,TRBD1,TGTGCCAGCAGCCCGACAGGGTACCGTGAGCAGTTCTTC,CASSPTGYREQFF
TRBV4-1,16,few,TRBJ2-1,TRBD2,TGCGCCAGCACCTTTACTCCTAGCGGGCACTACAATGAGCAGTTCTTC,CASTFTPSGHYNEQFF
TRBV20-1,14,.,TRBJ2-3,TRBD1,TGCAGTGCATCGACAGGGATTAGCACAGATACGCAGTATTTT,CSASTGISTDTQYF
TRBV5-1,16,.,TRBJ2-4,.,TGCGCCAGCAGCTTGGTCGGACCGCTAGCCAAAAACATTCAGTACTTC,CASSLVGPLAKNIQYF
TRBV7-3,16,.,TRBJ1-4,.,TGTGCCACCCACTGCGCCCCAAGGGGCGCCAGTGAAAAACTGTTTTTT,CATHCAPRGASEKLFF
TRBV12-3/TRBV12-4,15,many,TRBJ1-6,.,TGTGCCAGCAGTTTGGGGGGAATGGAAAATTCACCCCTCCACTTT,CASSLGGMENSPLHF
TRBV5-5,15,.,TRBJ2-1,.,TGTGCCAGCAGCTCGCACACAGGGCAGTACAATGAGCAGTTCTTC,CASSSHTGQYNEQFF
TRBV6-2/TRBV6-3,20,.,TRBJ2-2,.,TGTGCCAGCAGTTACGGTCGGATTCGGGGGAAGGGAAGTCCCACCGGGGAGCTGTTTTTT,CASSYGRIRGKGSPTGELFF
TRBV5-1,16,few,TRBJ1-2,TRBD1,TGCGCCAGCAGCTTTTCCCAGGGGGCGGTGAACTATGGCTACACCTTC,CASSFSQGAVNYGYTF
TRBV28,15,.,TRBJ2-3,TRBD2,TGTGCCAGCAGTTTATTCGGGACTAGCCAATATACGCAGTATTTT,CASSLFGTSQYTQYF
TRBV10-2,15,.,TRBJ2-1,TRBD2,TGCGCCAGCAGTCCGACTAGCGGGGGGCACAATGAGCAGTTCTTC,CASSPTSGGHNEQFF
TRBV4-2,16,few,TRBJ2-7,TRBD1,TGTGCCAGCAGCCTGTTTGACAGGGACGATCTCTACGAGCAGTACTTC,CASSLFDRDDLYEQYF
TRBV18,15,.,TRBJ2-1,TRBD2,TGTGCCAGCTTTGGGACTAGCGGGGGGACGGATGAGCAGTTCTTC,CASFGTSGGTDEQFF
TRBV5-1,18,once,TRBJ2-3,.,TGCGCCAGCAGCTTGATAGTTGTGGCTACGAGAGGCACAGATACGCAGTATTTT,CASSLIVVATRGTDTQYF
TRBV10-3,12,.,TRBJ1-3,TRBD1,TGTGCCATCAGTGGGGGACAGGGCACCCCATATTTT,CAISGGQGTPYF
TRBV3-1,11,.,TRBJ2-2,.,TGTGCCAGCACGGGGGCCGGGGAGCTGTTTTTT,CASTGAGELFF
TRBV20-1,13,few,TRBJ2-3,.,TGCAGTGCTAGTTCGGGGTTCACAGATACGCAGTATTTT,CSASSGFTDTQYF
TRBV18,16,many,TRBJ2-3,TRBD1,TGTGCCAGCTCACCATCCGGGACAGTTAGCACAGATACGCAGTATTTT,CASSPSGTVSTDTQYF
TRBV4-1,13,.,TRBJ2-5,TRBD2,TGCGCCAGCAGTCGGACTAGCGAGGAGACCCAGTACTTC,CASSRTSEETQYF
TRBV6-5,12,few,TRBJ2-1,.,TGTGCCAGCAGTCCTGGGGGCACGGGGCAGTTCTTC,CASSPGGTGQFF
TRBV5-5,13,.,TRBJ1-1,.,TGTGCCAGCAGCGAAGACAGACACACTGAAGCTTTCTTT,CASSEDRHTEAFF
TRBV18,16,.,TRBJ1-2,.,TGTGCCAGCTCACGGGCCCCAGGGGAAGGCAACTATGGCTACACCTTC,CASSRAPGEGNYGYTF
TRBV27,16,few,TRBJ1-5,TRBD1,TGTGCCAGCTCTCCTACAGGGGTCTATAGCAATCAGCCCCAGCATTTT,CASSPTGVYSNQPQHF
TRBV18,13,.,TRBJ2-7,.,TGTGCCAGCTCACAGAAGGGCTCCTACGAGCAGTACTTC,CASSQKGSYEQYF
TRBV4-2,17,few,TRBJ2-3,.,TGTGCCAGCAGCCAAGATGGCCCCGGGACTGCGAGAGATACGCAGTATTTT,CASSQDGPGTARDTQYF
TRBV20-1,12,few,TRBJ1-2,.,TGCAGTGCGGCGGACGGAAACTATGGCTACACCTTC,CSAADGNYGYTF
TRBV6-1,14,few,TRBJ1-5,.,TGTGCCAGCAGGGCGTGGGACACAAGAGAGCCCCAGCATTTT,CASRAWDTREPQHF
TRBV29-1,12,few,TRBJ1-2,.,TGCAGCGTTGAATCCCAGGGAATTGGCTACACCTTC,CSVESQGIGYTF
TRBV7-8,16,.,TRBJ2-7,TRBD1,TGTGCCAGCAGCCAGGGACAGGGTGCCCTATGGTACGAGCAGTACTTC,CASSQGQGALWYEQYF
TRBV2,16,.,TRBJ2-7,TRBD1,TGTGCCAGCGGATCAGGGTCCGTGACAGGGTCCTACGAGCAGTACTTC,CASGSGSVTGSYEQYF
TRBV28,12,.,TRBJ2-7,TRBD1,TGTGCCACCTGGGACAGACGCTACGAGCAGTACTTC,CATWDRRYEQYF
TRBV12-3/TRBV12-4,13,few,TRBJ1-1,.,TGTGCCAGCAGTTTAGTGGTCGTCGCTGAAGCTTTCTTT,CASSLVVVAEAFF
TRBV9,15,.,TRBJ2-3,TRBD2,TGTGCCAGCAGCGTTCGTAGCGGGGGGGCAGATACGCAGTATTTT,CASSVRSGGADTQYF
TRBV7-2,15,.,TRBJ2-5,TRBD2,TGTGCCAGCAGCTTGGGAGGGGCCCCGATCCAGACCCAGTACTTC,CASSLGGAPIQTQYF